The entry below describes one T cell receptor (beta chain). These data are taken from a study of T cells in tuberculosis. Whole-study context: This South African cohort compared adolescents with or without latent tuberculosis against adults with active tuberculosis.

V was shortened by 5 bases and J by 8 bases, with 18 bases between the two germline ends. Germline V gene lookup returns CDR1 SGHVS and CDR2 FNYEAQ. The CDR3 loop spans 14 amino acids. Repertoires were generated with immunoSEQ multiplex PCR, while TCRdb's copy carries only in-frame clones and drops some. The sample shows around 38,000 clones, over 85% of them seen only once. Sequenced input: PBMCs. J is TRBJ1-2 and V is TRBV7-6; TRBD1 is a possible D gene (5 bases). This TCR was sampled from a donor between 10 and 29 years old with latent tuberculosis or without tuberculosis infection. The CDR3 loop reads CASSPRGGGWGYTF. CDR3 DNA sequence: TGTGCCAGCAGCCCCCGCGGGGGTGGCTGGGGCTACACCTTC. The full variable domain, its missing parts supplied by reference TRBV7-6 and TRBJ1-2, is GAGVSQSPRYKVTKRGQDVALRCDPISGHVSLYWYRQALGQGPEFLTYFNYEAQQDKSGLPNDRFSAERPEGSISTLTIQRTEQRDSAMYRCASSPRGGGWGYTFGSGTRLTVV.